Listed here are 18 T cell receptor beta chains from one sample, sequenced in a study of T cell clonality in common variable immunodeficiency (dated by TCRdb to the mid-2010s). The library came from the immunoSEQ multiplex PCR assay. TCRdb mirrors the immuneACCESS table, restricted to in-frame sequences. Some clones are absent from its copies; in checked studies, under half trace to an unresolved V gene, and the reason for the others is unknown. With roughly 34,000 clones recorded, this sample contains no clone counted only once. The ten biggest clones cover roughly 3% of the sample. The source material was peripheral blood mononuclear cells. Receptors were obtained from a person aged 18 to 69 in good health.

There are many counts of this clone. The sequenced CDR3 bases are TGTGCCATCAGTGAAGTAGCGGGAGATCCGAACGAG. This translates into CAISEVAGDPNE. Given in full, the CDR3 is CAISEVAGDPNEQYF. The J gene is TRBJ2-7, the V gene TRBV10-3, with 9 bases aligning to TRBD2. The read ends 3 residues before the CDR3 terminus; that terminus is restored from the germline J gene. The V gene end was trimmed by 3 bases and the J gene end by 5 bases; junction bases not matched to a gene: 8. This CDR3 is built from 15 residues. Germline CDR1 reads ENHRY; CDR2 reads SYGVKD.

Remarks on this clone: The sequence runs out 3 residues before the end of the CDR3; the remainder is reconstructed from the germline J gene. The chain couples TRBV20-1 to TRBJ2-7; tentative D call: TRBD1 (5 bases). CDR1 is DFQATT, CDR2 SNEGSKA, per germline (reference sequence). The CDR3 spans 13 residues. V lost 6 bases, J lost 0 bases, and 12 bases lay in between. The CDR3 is CSASDTNSYEQYF. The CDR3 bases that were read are TGCAGTGCCTCGGACACGAACTCCTACGAG.

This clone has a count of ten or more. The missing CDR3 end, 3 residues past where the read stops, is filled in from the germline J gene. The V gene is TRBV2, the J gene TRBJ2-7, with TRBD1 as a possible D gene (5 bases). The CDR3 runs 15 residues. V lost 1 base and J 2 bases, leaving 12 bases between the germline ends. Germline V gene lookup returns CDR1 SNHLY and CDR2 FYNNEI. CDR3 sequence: CASSEGGRETYEQYF. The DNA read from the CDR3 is TGTGCCAGCAGTGAAGGGGGCAGGGAAACCTACGAG.

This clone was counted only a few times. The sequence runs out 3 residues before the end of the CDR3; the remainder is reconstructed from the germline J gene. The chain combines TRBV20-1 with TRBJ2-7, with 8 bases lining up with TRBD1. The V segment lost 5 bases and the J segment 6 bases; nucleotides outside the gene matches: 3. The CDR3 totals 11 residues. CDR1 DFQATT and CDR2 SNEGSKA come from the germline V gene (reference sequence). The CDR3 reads CSAQTGVEQYF. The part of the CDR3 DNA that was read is TGCAGTGCTCAGACAGGGGTCGAG.

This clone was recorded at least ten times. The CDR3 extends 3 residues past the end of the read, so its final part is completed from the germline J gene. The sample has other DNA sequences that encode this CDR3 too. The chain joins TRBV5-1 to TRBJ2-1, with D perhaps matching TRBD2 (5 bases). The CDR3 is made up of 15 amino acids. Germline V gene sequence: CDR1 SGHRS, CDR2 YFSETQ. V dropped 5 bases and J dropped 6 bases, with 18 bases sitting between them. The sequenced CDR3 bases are TGCGCCAGCAGTTTACTAGTAATTTCAGGCAATGAG. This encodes CASSLLVISGNE. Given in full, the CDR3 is CASSLLVISGNEQFF.

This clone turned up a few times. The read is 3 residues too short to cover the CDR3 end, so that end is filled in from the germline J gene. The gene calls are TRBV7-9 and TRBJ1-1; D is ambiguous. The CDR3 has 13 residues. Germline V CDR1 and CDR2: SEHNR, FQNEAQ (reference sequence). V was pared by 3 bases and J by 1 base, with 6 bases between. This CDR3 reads CASSFLSNTEAFF. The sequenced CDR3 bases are TGTGCCAGCAGCTTTCTATCGAACACTGAA.

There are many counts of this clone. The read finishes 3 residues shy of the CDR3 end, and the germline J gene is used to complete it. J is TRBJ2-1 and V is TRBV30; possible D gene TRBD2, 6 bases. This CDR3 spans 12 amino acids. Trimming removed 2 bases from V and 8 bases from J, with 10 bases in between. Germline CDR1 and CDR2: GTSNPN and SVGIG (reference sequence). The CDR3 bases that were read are TGTGCCTGGAGTCTACTAGCAGATGAG. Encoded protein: CAWSLLADE. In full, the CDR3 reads CAWSLLADEQFF.

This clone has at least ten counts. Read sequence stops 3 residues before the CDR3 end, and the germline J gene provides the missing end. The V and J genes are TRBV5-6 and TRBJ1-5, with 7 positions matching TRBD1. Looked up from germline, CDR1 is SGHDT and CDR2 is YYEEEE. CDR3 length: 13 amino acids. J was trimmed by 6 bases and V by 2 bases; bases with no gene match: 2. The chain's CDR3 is CASSLQGTQPQHF. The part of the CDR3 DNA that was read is TGTGCCAGCAGCTTACAGGGGACTCAGCCC.

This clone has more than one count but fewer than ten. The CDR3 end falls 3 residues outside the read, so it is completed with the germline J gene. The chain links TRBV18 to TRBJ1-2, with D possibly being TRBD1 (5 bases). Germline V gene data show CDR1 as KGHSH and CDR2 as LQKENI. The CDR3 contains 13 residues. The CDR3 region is CASSPGRSYDYTF. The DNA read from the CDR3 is TGTGCCAGCTCACCGGGGCGGTCCTACGAC.

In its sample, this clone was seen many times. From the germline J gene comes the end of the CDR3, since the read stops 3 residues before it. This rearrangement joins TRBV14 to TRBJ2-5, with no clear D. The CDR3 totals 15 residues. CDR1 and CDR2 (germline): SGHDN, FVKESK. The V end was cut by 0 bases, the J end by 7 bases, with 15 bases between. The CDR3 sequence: CASSQDLRRFGTQYF. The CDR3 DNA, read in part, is TGTGCCAGCAGCCAAGATCTTCGCCGTTTCGGGACC.

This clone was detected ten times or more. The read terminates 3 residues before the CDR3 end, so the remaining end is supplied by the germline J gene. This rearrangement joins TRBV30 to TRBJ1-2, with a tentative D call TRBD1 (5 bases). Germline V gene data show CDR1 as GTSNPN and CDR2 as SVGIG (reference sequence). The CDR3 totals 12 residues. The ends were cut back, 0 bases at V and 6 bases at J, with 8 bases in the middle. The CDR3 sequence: CAWSVTGDGYTF. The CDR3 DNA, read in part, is TGTGCCTGGAGTGTTACAGGAGATGGC.

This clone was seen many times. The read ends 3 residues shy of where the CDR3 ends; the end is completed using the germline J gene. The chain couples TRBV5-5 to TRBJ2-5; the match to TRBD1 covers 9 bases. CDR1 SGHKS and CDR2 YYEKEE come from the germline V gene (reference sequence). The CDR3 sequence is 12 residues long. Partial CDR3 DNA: TGTGACCTGGACAGGGGAGAAGAGACC. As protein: CDLDRGEET. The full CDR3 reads CDLDRGEETQYF.

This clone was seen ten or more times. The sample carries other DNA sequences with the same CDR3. The CDR3 region is CASSPAGGNQPQHF. Incomplete CDR3 DNA: TGTGCCAGCTCACCCGCCGGTGGCAATCAGCCC. The chain joins TRBV18 to TRBJ1-5; D not resolved. The CDR3 end lies 3 residues beyond the end of the read and is filled in from the germline J gene. The CDR3 extends over 14 amino acids. Germline lookup yields CDR1 KGHSH and CDR2 LQKENI. The V end lost 3 bases, the J end lost 2 bases, and 8 bases lay between the germline ends.

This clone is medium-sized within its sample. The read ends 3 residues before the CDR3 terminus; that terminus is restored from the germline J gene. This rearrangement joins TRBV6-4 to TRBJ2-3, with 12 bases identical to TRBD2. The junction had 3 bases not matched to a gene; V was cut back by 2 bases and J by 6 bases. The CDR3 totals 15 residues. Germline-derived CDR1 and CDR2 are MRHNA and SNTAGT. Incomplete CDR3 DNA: TGTGCCAGCAGTGACGCTAGCGGGAGGGCGGATACG. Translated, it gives CASSDASGRADT. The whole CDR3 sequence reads CASSDASGRADTQYF.

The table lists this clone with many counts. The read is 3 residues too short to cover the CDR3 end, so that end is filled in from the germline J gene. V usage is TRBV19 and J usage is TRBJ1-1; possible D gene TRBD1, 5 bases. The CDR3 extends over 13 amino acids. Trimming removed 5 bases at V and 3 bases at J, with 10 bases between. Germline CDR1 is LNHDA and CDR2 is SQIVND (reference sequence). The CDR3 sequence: CASSSQGYTEAFF. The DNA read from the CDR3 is TGTGCCAGTAGTTCGCAGGGTTACACTGAA.

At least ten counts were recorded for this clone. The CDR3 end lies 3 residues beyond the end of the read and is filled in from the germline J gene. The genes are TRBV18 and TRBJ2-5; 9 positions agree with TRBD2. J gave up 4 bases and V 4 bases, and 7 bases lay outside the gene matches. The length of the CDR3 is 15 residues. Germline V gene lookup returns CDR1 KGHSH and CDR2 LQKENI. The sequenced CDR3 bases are TGTGCCAGCTCACAGGAGGCGGGAGGGAGAGAGACC. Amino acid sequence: CASSQEAGGRET. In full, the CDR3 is CASSQEAGGRETQYF. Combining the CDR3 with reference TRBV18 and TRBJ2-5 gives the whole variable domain NAGVMQNPRHLVRRRGQEARLRCSPMKGHSHVYWYRQLPEEGLKFMVYLQKENIIDESGMPKERFSAEFPKEGPSILRIQQVVRGDSAAYFCASSQEAGGRETQYFGPGTRLLVL.

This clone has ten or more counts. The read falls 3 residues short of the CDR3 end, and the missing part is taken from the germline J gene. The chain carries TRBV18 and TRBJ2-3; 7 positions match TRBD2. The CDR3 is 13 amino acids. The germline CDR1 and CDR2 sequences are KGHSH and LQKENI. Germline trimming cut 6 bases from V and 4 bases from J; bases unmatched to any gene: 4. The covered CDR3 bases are TGTGCCAGCTCCCCCGCGGGGGCAGATACG. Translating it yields CASSPAGADT. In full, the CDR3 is CASSPAGADTQYF.

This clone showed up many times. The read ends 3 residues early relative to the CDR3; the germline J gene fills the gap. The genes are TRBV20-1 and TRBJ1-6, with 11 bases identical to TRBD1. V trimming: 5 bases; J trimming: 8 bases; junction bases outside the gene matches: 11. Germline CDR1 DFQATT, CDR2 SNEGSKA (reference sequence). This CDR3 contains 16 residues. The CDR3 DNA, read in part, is TGCAGTGCTGCCCATCCGGGACAGGGGGAGGATTCACCC. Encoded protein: CSAAHPGQGEDSP. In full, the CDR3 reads CSAAHPGQGEDSPLHF.